One and the same sample provided the 20 T cell receptor beta chains below, sequenced in a study of T-cell reconstitution after alpha-beta-depleted transplantation in children listed by TCRdb under 2016. Library prep was done by PCR. The sequencer listed for this sample is Illumina HiSeq 2500. To normalize quantification of the TCRbeta repertoire, the TCR libraries were built with molecular barcoding that relied on unique molecular identifiers. TCRdb trimmed the raw reads at Q25, called clones with MiXCR and kept productive beta chains. Rows with a matching CDR3 protein are joined into one entry that keeps the most common DNA and genes. The sample table lists hundreds of thousands of distinct CDR3 sequences, 10% to 15% of them with a count of one. The top ten hold 0.79% of the sample. The treatment or condition label corresponds to: allogeneic hematopoietic cell transplantation with graft depleted of TCRalphabeta T cells and CD19 B cells.

The sample here was PBMCs, taken before TCRalphabeta/CD19-depleted stem cell transplant. The receptors originated from a girl aged 2-9 years with congenital amegakaryocytic thrombocytopenia, due to receive a stem cell transplant.

This clonotype was picked up a small number of times. The rearrangement uses TRBV4-1 and TRBJ2-2, with TRBD1 matching over 9 bases. The CDR3 is made up of 16 amino acids. V lost 4 bases and J lost 4; bases outside the gene matches: 7. Germline V gives CDR1 MGHRA, CDR2 YSYEKL. CDR3 in DNA: TGCGCCAGCAGCCTCCCGGGACAGGGTATCACCGGGGAGCTGTTTTTT. This codes for CASSLPGQGITGELFF.

This clonotype occurred many times. The rearrangement joins TRBV20-1 to TRBJ1-6; 10 bases agree with TRBD1. The length of the CDR3 is 13 residues. J lost 8 bases, V lost 5 bases, and 3 bases had no gene match. Germline V gene lookup returns CDR1 DFQATT and CDR2 SNEGSKA (reference sequence). CDR3 nucleotide sequence: TGCAGTGCTCGCGGGACAGGGGATTCACCCCTCCACTTT. The encoded protein is CSARGTGDSPLHF.

The rearrangement uses TRBV28 and TRBJ2-1; D possibly corresponds to TRBD1 (6 bases). The CDR3 extends over 15 amino acids. V dropped 2 bases and J dropped 8 bases, with 16 bases sitting between them. Germline loops: CDR1 MDHEN, CDR2 SYDVKM. The CDR3 reads CASSLQGAGAHEQFF. The CDR3, as DNA: TGTGCCAGCAGTTTACAAGGGGCAGGGGCGCATGAGCAGTTCTTC.

The CDR3 DNA sequence: TGTGCCAGCAGCTCCCGACAGGGAGGACAGCCCCAGCATTTT. It translates to CASSSRQGGQPQHF. The V and J genes are TRBV7-9 and TRBJ1-5; 7 bases are a match to TRBD1. V gave up 4 bases and J gave up 7 bases; unmatched junction bases: 7. This CDR3 has 14 residues. In germline, CDR1 is SEHNR, CDR2 FQNEAQ (reference sequence).

This clonotype was recorded only once. One junction end disagrees with the germline gene, perhaps due to a read error. The rearrangement uses TRBV5-1 and TRBJ2-5; possible D gene TRBD2, 5 bases. The CDR3 has 14 amino acids. The V gene's germline CDR1 is SGHRS and CDR2 YFSETQ. The CDR3 nucleotides read TGCGCCAGCAGCATGGGAGAGGCCCAAGAGACCCAGTCCTTC. As protein: CASSMGEAQETQSF.

This clonotype was picked up many times. The gene calls are TRBV20-1 and TRBJ2-1; D possibly corresponds to TRBD1 (5 bases). The V and J ends lost 5 bases and 2 bases respectively, with 13 bases between them. The germline V gene encodes CDR1 DFQATT and CDR2 SNEGSKA (reference sequence). The CDR3 length is 14 residues. The CDR3 nucleotides are TGCAGTGCTTTCCAGGGCAGCACCTACAATGAGCAGTTCTTC. Amino acids: CSAFQGSTYNEQFF.

The CDR3 DNA reads TGTGCCAGCAGCTTTGCGGCAGGGGGCTTGAACACCATATATTTT. Residues: CASSFAAGGLNTIYF. The gene calls are TRBV7-6 and TRBJ1-3; 8 positions match TRBD1. CDR1 and CDR2 (germline): SGHVS, FNYEAQ. The V segment lost 3 bases and the J segment 7 bases; nucleotides outside the gene matches: 8. CDR3 length: 15 amino acids.

The genes are TRBV20-1 and TRBJ2-5; maybe TRBD2 (7 bases). Per germline, CDR1 DFQATT and CDR2 SNEGSKA (reference sequence). The CDR3 runs 13 residues. Trimming stripped 2 bases from V and 3 bases from J, with 10 bases between. This chain's CDR3 is CSARRGREETQYF. Here the CDR3 DNA reads TGCAGTGCTAGAAGGGGGAGGGAAGAGACCCAGTACTTC.

The chain combines TRBV6-1 with TRBJ1-1; D is ambiguous. Trimming stripped 1 base from V and 0 bases from J, with 9 bases between. The CDR3 has 15 amino acids. Germline values: CDR1 MNHNS, CDR2 SASEGT. DNA of the CDR3: TGTGCCAGCAGTGAAGGCCCAGGATTGAACACTGAAGCTTTCTTT. Translating it yields CASSEGPGLNTEAFF.

Notes on this clonotype: A read error may account for a junction end that differs from germline. CDR3 region: CASSSSVWYGDTF. CDR3 DNA sequence: TGTGCCAGCAGTTCCAGTGTTTGGTATGGCGACACCTTC. The chain has TRBV12-3 or TRBV12-4 and TRBJ1-2; no definite D call. CDR3 size: 13 residues.

This clonotype was seen a handful of times. This chain links TRBV25-1 with TRBJ2-3, with a weak D call TRBD2 (5 bases). V lost 1 base and J 2 bases, leaving 13 bases between the germline ends. The CDR3 length is 16 residues. CDR1 and CDR2 (germline): MGHDK, SYGVNS. The CDR3 spells CASSEFGKALTDTQYF. The CDR3 coding sequence is TGTGCCAGCAGTGAATTCGGGAAGGCGCTCACAGATACGCAGTATTTT.

This clonotype was recorded many times. This chain uses TRBV28 with TRBJ2-6, with unresolved D. The CDR3 consists of 13 residues. Trimming cost V 10 bases and J 0 bases, with 7 bases left between them. Germline V gene data show CDR1 as MDHEN and CDR2 as SYDVKM. CDR3 amino acids: CATLLSGANVLTF. CDR3 nucleotide sequence: TGTGCCACCTTGCTCTCTGGGGCCAACGTCCTGACTTTC.

In this sample, this clonotype turned up many times. V usage is TRBV15 and J usage is TRBJ1-4; D may be TRBD1 (6 bases). The germline gives CDR1 LNHNV, CDR2 YYDKDF (reference sequence). V gave up 3 bases and J gave up 7 bases, with 15 bases separating them. The CDR3 is 15 residues long. The CDR3 bases are TGTGCCACCAGCAGGTTAGACGGCAGGGGTGAAAAACTGTTTTTT. Protein product: CATSRLDGRGEKLFF.

This clonotype was observed a handful of times. This chain connects TRBV7-3 to TRBJ2-2, with TRBD2 matching over 7 bases. Trimming took 5 bases from V and 1 from J; bases not matched to a gene: 7. The CDR3 extends over 16 amino acids. Germline V lookup: CDR1 SGHTA, CDR2 FQGTGA. The CDR3 region has the DNA TGTGCCAGCAGCGTGATGACTAGCTTGAACACCGGGGAGCTGTTTTTT. As protein: CASSVMTSLNTGELFF. Full variable domain (rest looked up from reference TRBV7-3 and TRBJ2-2): GAGVSQTPSNKVTEKGKYVELRCDPISGHTALYWYRQSLGQGPEFLIYFQGTGAADDSGLPNDRFFAVRPEGSVSTLKIQRTERGDSAVYLCASSVMTSLNTGELFFGEGSRLTVL.

This clonotype has just a few counts. J is TRBJ2-1 and V is TRBV10-2; the match to TRBD2 covers 9 bases. The V gene's germline CDR1 is WSHSY and CDR2 SAAADI. Germline trimming cut 6 bases from V and 0 bases from J; bases unmatched to any gene: 15. The CDR3 runs 19 residues. DNA of the CDR3: TGCGCCAGCAGGTTCCGACAAGGACTAGCGCAGAACTCCTACAATGAGCAGTTCTTC. Its protein product is CASRFRQGLAQNSYNEQFF.

This clonotype was seen repeatedly, ten times or more. V usage is TRBV20-1 and J usage is TRBJ2-7; either TRBD1 or TRBD2 may supply D (5 bases each). CDR1 DFQATT and CDR2 SNEGSKA come from the germline V gene (reference sequence). This CDR3 contains 12 residues. V was trimmed by 5 bases and J by 4 bases, leaving 12 bases between them. Written as DNA, the CDR3 is TGCAGTGCTGCCTGGGGCGGGTACGAGCAGTACTTC. Translated: CSAAWGGYEQYF.

The chain employs TRBV20-1 and TRBJ2-3; the D is unclear. The CDR3 loop spans 13 amino acids. Germline CDR1 and CDR2: DFQATT and SNEGSKA (reference sequence). Trimming pared 3 bases from V and 0 bases from J, leaving 7 bases between. For the CDR3, the DNA is TGCAGTGCTAGTATGGTTAGCACAGATACGCAGTATTTT. It specifies CSASMVSTDTQYF.

This clonotype was counted ten times or more. The rearrangement joins TRBV15 to TRBJ2-1; D is unresolved. The CDR3 length is 13 residues. Deletions cut 0 bases from V and 6 bases from J, with 6 bases between. Germline values: CDR1 LNHNV, CDR2 YYDKDF (reference sequence). The CDR3 reads CATSRDGSNEQFF. The CDR3 coding sequence is TGTGCCACCAGCAGAGATGGAAGCAATGAGCAGTTCTTC.

This clonotype was counted ten times or more. V usage is TRBV10-3 and J usage is TRBJ2-5, with D perhaps matching TRBD2 (6 bases). There are 11 residues in the CDR3. Between the trimmed V and J ends, which lost 8 bases and 10 bases, there was a span of 14 bases. Germline lookup yields CDR1 ENHRY and CDR2 SYGVKD. The CDR3: CAIGEAEYQYF. CDR3 DNA: TGTGCCATCGGGGAGGCGGAATACCAGTACTTC.

This clonotype showed up many times. The chain carries TRBV5-1 and TRBJ2-4; no firm D call. Germline V gene sequence: CDR1 SGHRS, CDR2 YFSETQ. The CDR3 is made up of 11 amino acids. V was pared by 5 bases and J by 7 bases, with 7 bases between. The CDR3 sequence: CASRNGNIQYF. The CDR3 coding sequence is TGCGCCAGCAGGAACGGGAACATTCAGTACTTC.